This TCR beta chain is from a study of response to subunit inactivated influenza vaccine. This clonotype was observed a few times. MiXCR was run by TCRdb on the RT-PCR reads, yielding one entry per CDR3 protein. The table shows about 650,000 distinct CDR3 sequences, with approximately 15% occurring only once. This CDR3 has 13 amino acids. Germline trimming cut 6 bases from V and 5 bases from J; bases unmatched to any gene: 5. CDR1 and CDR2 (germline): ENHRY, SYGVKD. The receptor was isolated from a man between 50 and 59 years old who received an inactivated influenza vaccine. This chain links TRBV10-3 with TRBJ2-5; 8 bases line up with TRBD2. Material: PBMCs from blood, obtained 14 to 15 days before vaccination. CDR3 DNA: TGTGCCATCAGGGGAGCTAGCGGGGAGACCCAGTACTTC. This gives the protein CAIRGASGETQYF.